This is a list of T cell receptor beta chains from one sample in a study of control samples from healthy donors and cancer patients. Only in-frame clones appear in the TCRdb table, and some are missing; sequencing was by immunoSEQ multiplex PCR. The sample records approximately 150,000 clones, about 90% being singletons. The sample consisted of blood. The receptors were sampled from a young man in good health. Each CDR3 is given with its conserved first and last residue. The order of the fields is V gene, D gene, J gene, clone size, CDR3 DNA, CDR3 protein. A D gene is named only where the DNA matches it firmly. Only some rows state a clone size, as once, few, many or a class for expanded clones.

V: TRBV5-1; D: NA; J: TRBJ2-5; size: NA; DNA: TGCGCCAGCAGCTTGTGGAGTGGCCCGGAGACCCAGTACTTC; CDR3: CASSLWSGPETQYF
V: TRBV2; D: NA; J: TRBJ2-7; size: NA; DNA: TGTGCCAGCAGTGAGAGAGGGGTCGAGCAGTACTTC; CDR3: CASSERGVEQYF
V: TRBV3-1/TRBV3-2; D: TRBD1; J: TRBJ2-7; size: NA; DNA: TGTGCCAGCAGCCACACGGACAGGGGCTACGAGCAGTACTTC; CDR3: CASSHTDRGYEQYF
V: TRBV7-6; D: NA; J: TRBJ1-1; size: NA; DNA: TGTGCCAGCAGCCCACAGTCCGGGTTTCGGAACACTGAAGCTTTCTTT; CDR3: CASSPQSGFRNTEAFF
V: TRBV7-6; D: TRBD2; J: TRBJ2-7; size: NA; DNA: TGTGCCAGCAGCTTAGGCGTAAAGCGGGGGGCGACCTACGAGCAGTACTTC; CDR3: CASSLGVKRGATYEQYF
V: TRBV4-3; D: NA; J: TRBJ2-5; size: NA; DNA: TGCGCCAGCAGCATGGGACAGGTCGGGGGGGAGACCCAGTACTTC; CDR3: CASSMGQVGGETQYF
V: TRBV6-6; D: NA; J: TRBJ2-2; size: NA; DNA: TGTGCCAGCAGTCGGGACCCCCGAGGGCAGCTGTTTTTT; CDR3: CASSRDPRGQLFF
V: TRBV6-2/TRBV6-3; D: NA; J: TRBJ1-5; size: NA; DNA: TGTGCCAGCAGTAAGGTTTCTCAGCCCCAGCATTTT; CDR3: CASSKVSQPQHF
V: TRBV7-3; D: NA; J: TRBJ2-7; size: NA; DNA: TGTGCCAGCAGCTTAGGTGTAGGGGACCACTCCTACGAGCAGTACTTC; CDR3: CASSLGVGDHSYEQYF
V: TRBV5-4; D: NA; J: TRBJ1-1; size: NA; DNA: TGTGCCAGCAGCACCCAGGGGCGAGACACTGAAGCTTTCTTT; CDR3: CASSTQGRDTEAFF
V: TRBV30; D: TRBD1; J: TRBJ2-1; size: NA; DNA: TGTGCCGGGTGGGACAGGGGGTTCAATGAGCAGTTCTTC; CDR3: CAGWDRGFNEQFF
V: TRBV5-6; D: NA; J: TRBJ1-3; size: NA; DNA: TGTGCCAGCAGCTTGGGGGGCTTTCAGGCCGGAAACACCATATATTTT; CDR3: CASSLGGFQAGNTIYF
V: TRBV6-5; D: TRBD1; J: TRBJ1-1; size: NA; DNA: TGTGCCAGCAAACAGGGGGCAACGGGCACTGAAGCTTTCTTT; CDR3: CASKQGATGTEAFF
V: TRBV28; D: NA; J: TRBJ1-5; size: NA; DNA: TGTGAGGCGGATAGCAATCAGCCCCAGCATTTT; CDR3: CEADSNQPQHF
V: TRBV4-1; D: NA; J: TRBJ2-5; size: once; DNA: TGCGCCAGCAGCCAAGTGGGGACGGAAGAGACCCAGTACTTC; CDR3: CASSQVGTEETQYF
V: TRBV29-1; D: NA; J: TRBJ1-4; size: NA; DNA: TGCAGCGTTCGAGGGTCCAGGGCTTACGAAAAACTGTTTTTT; CDR3: CSVRGSRAYEKLFF
V: TRBV6-5; D: TRBD1; J: TRBJ2-5; size: once; DNA: TGTGCCAGCAGGACAGGGGGCCTTGAGACCCAGTACTTC; CDR3: CASRTGGLETQYF
V: TRBV29-1; D: NA; J: TRBJ2-1; size: NA; DNA: TGCAGCGTTGAAGATCCCGCTGAGCAGTTCTTC; CDR3: CSVEDPAEQFF
V: TRBV6-5; D: NA; J: TRBJ2-5; size: NA; DNA: TGTGCCAGCAGTTACTCCCAGGGACAAGAGACCCAGTACTTC; CDR3: CASSYSQGQETQYF
V: TRBV11-1; D: NA; J: TRBJ1-1; size: NA; DNA: TGTGCCAGCAGCCCCCCCGGTGGGGCAAACACTGAAGCTTTCTTT; CDR3: CASSPPGGANTEAFF
V: TRBV4-1; D: TRBD1; J: TRBJ1-4; size: few; DNA: TGCGCCAGCAGCCAAGATCGGGCAGGGGGCGTTACTAATGAAAAACTGTTTTTT; CDR3: CASSQDRAGGVTNEKLFF
V: TRBV25-1; D: NA; J: TRBJ1-4; size: NA; DNA: TGTGCCAGCAGTTATCTAGGGGCCGGGGGGAATGAAAAACTGTTTTTT; CDR3: CASSYLGAGGNEKLFF
V: TRBV7-3; D: NA; J: TRBJ1-1; size: NA; DNA: TGTGCCAGCAGGACCGGACCGCCGAACACTGAAGCTTTCTTT; CDR3: CASRTGPPNTEAFF
V: TRBV5-1; D: TRBD1; J: TRBJ2-2; size: once; DNA: TGCGCCAGCAGTACCGGGACAGGAAACACCGGGGAGCTGTTTTTT; CDR3: CASSTGTGNTGELFF
V: TRBV29-1; D: TRBD2; J: TRBJ2-3; size: NA; DNA: TGCAGCGTTGCCCGACCGGGGGGTACAGATACGCAGTATTTT; CDR3: CSVARPGGTDTQYF
V: TRBV4-2; D: NA; J: TRBJ1-2; size: NA; DNA: TGTGCCAGCAGCCAACTCACCGGGACCTTATATGGCTACACCTTC; CDR3: CASSQLTGTLYGYTF
V: TRBV4-2; D: TRBD1; J: TRBJ1-1; size: NA; DNA: TGTGCCAGCAGCCAAGGGAACGGAACGGGAGGGGGCAACACTGAAGCTTTCTTT; CDR3: CASSQGNGTGGGNTEAFF
V: TRBV9; D: NA; J: TRBJ2-7; size: NA; DNA: TGTGCCAGCAGCGCTCAGGGGGGATACGGCTACGAGCAGTACTTC; CDR3: CASSAQGGYGYEQYF
V: TRBV7-2; D: NA; J: TRBJ2-7; size: NA; DNA: TGTGCCAGCAGCCCCCGTCGAGACTACGAGCAGTACTTC; CDR3: CASSPRRDYEQYF
V: TRBV5-1; D: NA; J: TRBJ1-4; size: NA; DNA: TGCGCCAGCAGCTTGCAAGGGGACTTTAATGAAAAACTGTTTTTT; CDR3: CASSLQGDFNEKLFF
V: TRBV10-3; D: NA; J: TRBJ1-1; size: NA; DNA: TGTGCCATCAGTGAGGGGGGGGACACTGAAGCTTTCTTT; CDR3: CAISEGGDTEAFF
V: TRBV19; D: NA; J: TRBJ1-4; size: NA; DNA: TGTGCCAGTAGAACCGAGGCAACTAATGAAAAACTGTTTTTT; CDR3: CASRTEATNEKLFF
V: TRBV7-3; D: NA; J: TRBJ2-2; size: NA; DNA: TGTGCCAGCAGCCCCGGGCTCGGGAGCACCGGGGAGCTGTTTTTT; CDR3: CASSPGLGSTGELFF
V: TRBV7-2; D: NA; J: TRBJ2-6; size: NA; DNA: TGTGCCAGCAGCTTAGACGGCTCTGGGGCCAACGTCCTGACTTTC; CDR3: CASSLDGSGANVLTF
V: TRBV7-9; D: NA; J: TRBJ1-4; size: NA; DNA: TGTGCCAGCAACCTACGGACAGATAGTAATGAAAAACTGTTTTTT; CDR3: CASNLRTDSNEKLFF
V: TRBV5-5; D: NA; J: TRBJ1-4; size: NA; DNA: TGTGCCAGCAGCTTGCCGGGACCTCTTAATGAAAAACTGTTTTTT; CDR3: CASSLPGPLNEKLFF
V: TRBV2; D: TRBD1; J: TRBJ2-5; size: once; DNA: TGTGCCAGCAGTAGACAGGGTCGGGAGACCCAGTACTTC; CDR3: CASSRQGRETQYF
V: TRBV28; D: NA; J: TRBJ1-5; size: NA; DNA: TGTGCCAGCAGTCCCACAGGTTTCAATCAGCCCCAGCATTTT; CDR3: CASSPTGFNQPQHF
V: TRBV7-9; D: TRBD1; J: TRBJ1-4; size: NA; DNA: TGTGCCAGCAGCCATCATGACAGGGGGGGTGAAAAACTGTTTTTT; CDR3: CASSHHDRGGEKLFF
V: TRBV29-1; D: NA; J: TRBJ2-7; size: NA; DNA: TGCAGCGTGGGGACTGATTACGAGCAGTACTTC; CDR3: CSVGTDYEQYF
V: TRBV5-4; D: TRBD1; J: TRBJ1-2; size: NA; DNA: TGTGCCAGCAGCGCCGACAGGGCCCAAGGCTATGGCTACACCTTC; CDR3: CASSADRAQGYGYTF
V: TRBV20-1; D: NA; J: TRBJ1-2; size: NA; DNA: TGCAGTGCTGATAATGGCTACACCTTC; CDR3: CSADNGYTF